The text below deals with one T cell receptor beta chain. The data are from a study of OX40 agonist ivuxolimab in advanced cancers. Study-wide background: With a range of roughly 20 to 80, age averaged 60 years, and 70% to 85% were male.

Using immunoSEQ multiplex PCR, the repertoire was profiled, and TCRdb retains in-frame clones only, with some absent. Found here are around 50,000 clones, more than 75% of them singletons; the top ten hold roughly 1.8%. The V end was cut by 0 bases, the J end by 6 bases, with 17 bases between. The germline CDR1 and CDR2 sequences are MGHDK and SYGVNS. CDR3 size: 17 residues. V and J are TRBV25-1 and TRBJ2-2; D might be TRBD1 (6 bases). The source is an adult with an advanced solid tumor such as melanoma, head and neck, liver or kidney cancer. The input for sequencing was CD4+ or CD8+ T cells sorted from blood, taken in a trial of the OX40 agonist ivuxolimab. The chain's CDR3 is CASSEYIQGSGSGELFF. The CDR3 bases are TGTGCCAGCAGTGAATATATACAGGGAAGTGGTTCCGGGGAGCTGTTTTTT.